This TCR beta chain was captured in a study of technical replicates of blood from a few donors. Germline CDR1 MNHEY, CDR2 SMNVEV (reference sequence). V dropped 2 bases and J dropped 4 bases, with 12 bases sitting between them. This CDR3 is built from 14 residues. Some clones are missing from TCRdb's copy, which holds only in-frame ones; the method was immunoSEQ multiplex PCR. The sample consists of over 65,000 clones, 94% of them appearing once. This chain links TRBV27 with TRBJ2-7; D possibly corresponds to TRBD1 (5 bases). The sequence was collected from a human donor in good health. Sequences were obtained from T cells isolated from PBMCs. The CDR3 sequence: CASSLTRAEYEQYF. Here the CDR3 DNA reads TGTGCCAGCAGTTTAACCAGGGCGGAATACGAGCAGTACTTC.